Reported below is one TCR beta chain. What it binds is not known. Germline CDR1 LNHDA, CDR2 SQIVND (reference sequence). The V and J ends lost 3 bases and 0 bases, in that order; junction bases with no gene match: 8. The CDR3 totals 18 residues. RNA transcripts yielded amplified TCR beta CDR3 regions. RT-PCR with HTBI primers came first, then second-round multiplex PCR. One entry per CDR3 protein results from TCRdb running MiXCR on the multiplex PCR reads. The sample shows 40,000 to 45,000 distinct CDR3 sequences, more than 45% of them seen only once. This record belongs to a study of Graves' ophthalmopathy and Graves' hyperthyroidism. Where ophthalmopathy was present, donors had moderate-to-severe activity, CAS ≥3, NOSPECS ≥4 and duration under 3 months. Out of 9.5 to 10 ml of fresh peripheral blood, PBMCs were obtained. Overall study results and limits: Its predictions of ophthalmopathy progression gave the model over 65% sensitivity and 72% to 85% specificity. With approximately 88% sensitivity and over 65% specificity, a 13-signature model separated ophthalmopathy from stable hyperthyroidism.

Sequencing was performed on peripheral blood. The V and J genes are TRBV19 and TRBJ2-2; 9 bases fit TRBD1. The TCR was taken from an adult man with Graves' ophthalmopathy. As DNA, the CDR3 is TGTGCCAGTAGTATTACCTTGAGACAGGGGGCGAACACCGGGGAGCTGTTTTTT. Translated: CASSITLRQGANTGELFF. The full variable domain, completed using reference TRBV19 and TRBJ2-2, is DGGITQSPKYLFRKEGQNVTLSCEQNLNHDAMYWYRQDPGQGLRLIYYSQIVNDFQKGDIAEGYSVSREKKESFPLTVTSAQKNPTAFYLCASSITLRQGANTGELFFGEGSRLTVL.